What follows describes a single T cell receptor beta chain. Its antigen is not identified. This sample stems from a study of cytomegalovirus exposure and HLA in healthy donors. Overall study results and limits: Most TCR sequences were uncommon, yet certain public TCRs appeared in many donors. Three CMV-associated chains were confirmed in vitro to be specific for CMV antigens.

Assay used: immunoSEQ multiplex PCR; TCRdb lists only in-frame clones, some missing. Of around 300,000 clones in the sample, approximately 87% are singletons; the top ten hold approximately 0.88%. Germline values: CDR1 SGDLS, CDR2 YYNGEE. V lost 1 base, J lost 4 bases, and 8 bases stayed unmatched. The CDR3 covers 17 residues. Specimen: PBMCs. V gene TRBV9 combines with J gene TRBJ2-2; 9 bases are a match to TRBD2. This TCR derives from a woman aged 18-29 years in good health and CMV-seronegative. The CDR3 protein is CASSVPTSGHGTGELFF. The CDR3 DNA sequence: TGTGCCAGCAGCGTACCTACTAGCGGGCATGGCACCGGGGAGCTGTTTTTT.